The 30 T cell receptor beta chains listed next were all sequenced from one sample in a study of T cell changes during pregnancy in multiple sclerosis. Measured with immunoSEQ multiplex PCR; TCRdb has only the in-frame clones, and not every one. The sample yields 35,000 or so clones, about 92% seen once. The sequenced sample was CD4+ T cells from peripheral blood mononuclear cells, obtained after pregnancy. These receptors originate from a female donor with multiple sclerosis, enrolled in a pregnancy study.

CDR3 sequence: CASSWSGDRDYGYTF. DNA for the CDR3: TGCGCCAGCAGCTGGTCCGGGGACAGGGACTATGGCTACACCTTC. J is TRBJ1-2 and V is TRBV5-1; TRBD1 matches at 9 bases. CDR1 and CDR2 from the germline V gene are SGHRS and YFSETQ. J gave up 3 bases and V 3 bases, and 6 bases lay outside the gene matches. The length of the CDR3 is 15 residues.

This sequence joins TRBV2 and TRBJ1-6, with TRBD1 matching 7 bases. V gave up 1 base and J gave up 10 bases; unmatched junction bases: 4. The germline V gene encodes CDR1 SNHLY and CDR2 FYNNEI. The CDR3 runs 14 residues. CDR3 coding DNA: TGTGCCAGCAGTGAAGAGACAGGGTGGTCACCCCTCCACTTT. It encodes CASSEETGWSPLHF.

This chain links TRBV5-1 with TRBJ2-2, with D hard to call. V was shortened by 0 bases and J by 4 bases, with 4 bases between the two germline ends. This CDR3 contains 13 residues. From germline, CDR1 is SGHRS and CDR2 YFSETQ. This CDR3 reads CASSLGSTGELFF. The CDR3 nucleotides read TGCGCCAGCAGCTTGGGTAGCACCGGGGAGCTGTTTTTT. The full variable domain, rest sourced from reference TRBV5-1 and TRBJ2-2, is KAGVTQTPRYLIKTRGQQVTLSCSPISGHRSVSWYQQTPGQGLQFLFEYFSETQRNKGNFPGRFSGRQFSNSRSEMNVSTLELGDSALYLCASSLGSTGELFFGEGSRLTVL.

The chain couples TRBV6-1 to TRBJ2-5; TRBD1 might be the D (6 bases). Trimming stripped 0 bases from V and 1 base from J, with 18 bases between. The CDR3 totals 18 residues. The germline V gene encodes CDR1 MNHNS and CDR2 SASEGT. DNA for the CDR3: TGTGCCAGCAGTGAAGCTCTGTCCAGGGGCGCCCTCCAAGAGACCCAGTACTTC. Its translation is CASSEALSRGALQETQYF.

The chain is built from TRBV7-8 and TRBJ1-2; D is undetermined. The CDR3 is 14 residues long. Trimming stripped 1 base from V and 0 bases from J, with 6 bases between. The germline gives CDR1 SGHVS, CDR2 FQNEAQ. The CDR3 region is CASSLGGANYGYTF. The CDR3 region has the DNA TGTGCCAGCAGCTTAGGGGGAGCTAACTATGGCTACACCTTC.

This sequence joins TRBV7-2 and TRBJ2-7; weak D call: TRBD1 (7 bases). Germline lookup yields CDR1 SGHTA and CDR2 FQGNSA. The length of the CDR3 is 15 residues. With 2 bases removed from V and 1 base from J, the gap between germline ends came to 12 bases. The CDR3 region is CASSLSPGGSYEQYF. For the CDR3, the DNA is TGTGCCAGCAGCTTATCTCCAGGGGGGTCCTACGAGCAGTACTTC.

The chain joins TRBV7-9 to TRBJ2-1; the match to TRBD2 covers 12 bases. The CDR3 is made up of 17 amino acids. Germline V gene data show CDR1 as SEHNR and CDR2 as FQNEAQ (reference sequence). Losses at the gene ends were 1 base for V and 0 bases for J; bases not matched to a gene: 1. CDR3 sequence: CASSLGGLAGSYNEQFF. The CDR3 bases are TGTGCCAGCAGCTTAGGGGGACTAGCGGGCTCCTACAATGAGCAGTTCTTC.

The chain joins TRBV2 to TRBJ2-3, with D perhaps TRBD1 (6 bases). The CDR3 runs 15 residues. Germline V gene data show CDR1 as SNHLY and CDR2 as FYNNEI. V was clipped by 4 bases and J by 0 bases, with 11 bases between them. The CDR3 region has the DNA TGTGCCAGCAGTGTTCAGGGACAAAGCACAGATACGCAGTATTTT. This translates into CASSVQGQSTDTQYF.

This chain connects TRBV28 to TRBJ1-3; D is possibly TRBD1 (6 bases). Germline V gene data show CDR1 as MDHEN and CDR2 as SYDVKM. The CDR3 runs 15 residues. The V gene lost 6 bases and the J gene lost 0 bases, with 12 bases spanning the gap. In nucleotides, the CDR3 is TGTGCCAGCAGGGACAGCTCCCTCTCTGGAAACACCATATATTTT. Translation gives CASRDSSLSGNTIYF.

V and J are TRBV7-2 and TRBJ2-5, with D perhaps matching TRBD2 (6 bases). Germline CDR1 reads SGHTA; CDR2 reads FQGNSA. This CDR3 is 15 amino acids long. Trimming took off 0 bases at V and 4 bases at J, with 12 bases between the two ends. The DNA for the CDR3 is TGTGCCAGCAGCTTAGCGGGAGTCGGGGGAGAGACCCAGTACTTC. Its translation is CASSLAGVGGETQYF.

The V gene is TRBV4-2, the J gene TRBJ1-1; D may be TRBD1 (6 bases). The CDR3 extends over 14 amino acids. The germline V gene encodes CDR1 LGHNA and CDR2 YNFKEQ. Trimming removed 1 base from V and 6 bases from J, with 12 bases in between. This chain's CDR3 is CASSQGTGIAEAFF. The CDR3 nucleotides are TGTGCCAGCAGCCAAGGTACAGGGATTGCTGAAGCTTTCTTT.

The CDR3 DNA reads TGTGCCAGCAGTCCTAGCGGGAGGGCCCTCTACAATGAGCAGTTCTTC. Its protein product is CASSPSGRALYNEQFF. The rearrangement uses TRBV28 and TRBJ2-1; 12 bases are shared with TRBD2. CDR1 and CDR2 from the germline V gene are MDHEN and SYDVKM. The J segment lost 3 bases and the V segment lost 5 bases, leaving 5 bases of the junction unmatched. There are 16 residues in the CDR3.

The rearrangement links TRBV5-4 to TRBJ2-1; D is perhaps TRBD1 (5 bases). This CDR3 is built from 15 residues. Trimming cost V 4 bases and J 3 bases, with 14 bases left between them. Germline CDR1 and CDR2: SGHNT and YYREEE (reference sequence). The CDR3 sequence: CASSTRSRGYNEQFF. In DNA form, the CDR3 reads TGTGCCAGCAGCACCCGATCTAGGGGCTACAATGAGCAGTTCTTC.

The chain joins TRBV11-2 to TRBJ2-2; D gene unclear. This CDR3 contains 13 residues. V shed 3 bases and J shed 6 bases, with 8 bases lying between them. CDR1 is SGHAT, CDR2 FQNNGV, per germline. The CDR3 sequence: CASSFHRSGELFF. In DNA, the CDR3 is TGTGCCAGCAGCTTTCACCGGTCCGGGGAGCTGTTTTTT.

The chain links TRBV5-1 to TRBJ1-1; D uncertain. CDR1 is SGHRS, CDR2 YFSETQ, per germline. V was clipped by 6 bases and J by 5 bases, with 14 bases between them. CDR3 size: 13 residues. CDR3 sequence: CASKEGTGTEAFF. In nucleotides, the CDR3 is TGCGCCAGCAAGGAGGGCACGGGGACTGAAGCTTTCTTT. The variable domain in full, with the rest retrieved from reference TRBV5-1 and TRBJ1-1, is KAGVTQTPRYLIKTRGQQVTLSCSPISGHRSVSWYQQTPGQGLQFLFEYFSETQRNKGNFPGRFSGRQFSNSRSEMNVSTLELGDSALYLCASKEGTGTEAFFGQGTRLTVV.

The chain carries TRBV28 and TRBJ2-2; D possibly corresponds to TRBD1 (5 bases). V lost 7 bases and J 3 bases, leaving 12 bases between the germline ends. This CDR3 comprises 14 residues. The germline V gene encodes CDR1 MDHEN and CDR2 SYDVKM. The CDR3 nucleotides are TGTGCCAGCAACTTGGGGCTGTACACCGGGGAGCTGTTTTTT. Translation gives CASNLGLYTGELFF.

V and J are TRBV5-1 and TRBJ2-3; D not certain. CDR1 is SGHRS, CDR2 YFSETQ, per germline. The CDR3 consists of 15 residues. Trimming took 0 bases from V and 3 from J, leaving 11 bases between them. The CDR3 spells CASSLGHHSTDTQYF. As DNA, the CDR3 is TGCGCCAGCAGCTTGGGACACCACAGTACAGATACGCAGTATTTT.

This chain uses TRBV27 with TRBJ1-2, with 9 bases that match TRBD1. The CDR3 length is 14 residues. Germline V gene data show CDR1 as MNHEY and CDR2 as SMNVEV (reference sequence). The junction had 6 bases not matched to a gene; V was cut back by 2 bases and J by 8 bases. The CDR3 nucleotides read TGTGCCAGCAGTTTAAGGACAGGGGCGGGGGGCTACACCTTC. This translates into CASSLRTGAGGYTF.

V and J are TRBV21-1 and TRBJ1-1; the table's D call, TRBD1, has no DNA check behind it. TRBV21-1 is labeled a pseudogene. The length of the CDR3 is 16 residues. CDR3 in DNA: TGTGCCAGCAGCAAAAAAGGGGGTGAAGGACAGTCTGAAGCTTTCTTT. It translates to CASSKKGGEGQSEAFF.

The genes are TRBV5-5 and TRBJ2-2; D remains unclear. The V end lost 0 bases, the J end lost 1 base, and 4 bases lay between the germline ends. The CDR3 spans 14 residues. In germline, CDR1 is SGHKS, CDR2 YYEKEE (reference sequence). CDR3 residues: CASSLGQNTGELFF. The DNA for the CDR3 is TGTGCCAGCAGCTTGGGACAGAACACCGGGGAGCTGTTTTTT. Variable domain in full (rest from reference TRBV5-5 and TRBJ2-2): DAGVTQSPTHLIKTRGQQVTLRCSPISGHKSVSWYQQVLGQGPQFIFQYYEKEERGRGNFPDRFSARQFPNYSSELNVNALLLGDSALYLCASSLGQNTGELFFGEGSRLTVL.

The genes are TRBV6-1 and TRBJ1-2; 7 bases map to TRBD1. Unmatched junction bases numbered 9, after V lost 0 bases and J lost 8 bases. CDR1 and CDR2 (germline): MNHNS, SASEGT. The CDR3 is 15 amino acids. The CDR3 is CASSEASTGAQGYTF. The CDR3, as DNA: TGTGCCAGCAGTGAAGCGTCTACAGGGGCTCAGGGCTACACCTTC.

The chain links TRBV5-1 to TRBJ1-3; 9 bases agree with TRBD1. After removal of 4 bases from V and 6 bases from J, the junction contained 2 bases not matched to a gene. The length of the CDR3 is 13 residues. The germline gives CDR1 SGHRS, CDR2 YFSETQ. The CDR3 DNA reads as TGCGCCAGCAGCCGGACAGGGGAAAACACCATATATTTT. Its translation: CASSRTGENTIYF.

The chain links TRBV29-1 to TRBJ1-2; D may be TRBD1 (5 bases). Germline V lookup: CDR1 SQVTM, CDR2 ANQGSEA. V was pared by 6 bases and J by 4 bases, with 12 bases between. This CDR3 has 12 amino acids. The CDR3 coding sequence is TGCAGCGTGGGAGGGGTGGGCTATGGCTACACCTTC. Translation gives CSVGGVGYGYTF.

This rearrangement joins TRBV5-7 to TRBJ2-7, with 13 bases lining up with TRBD2. TRBV5-7 is assigned to the ORF class and has an uncertain function. J was trimmed by 0 bases and V by 4 bases; bases with no gene match: 13. This CDR3 contains 19 residues. In DNA, the CDR3 is TGTGCCAGCAGCCATCTGGGACTAGCGGGATTCCCCTGCTCCTACGAGCAGTACTTC. As protein: CASSHLGLAGFPCSYEQYF.

J is TRBJ1-1 and V is TRBV28; a possible D gene is TRBD1 (5 bases). CDR3 length: 13 residues. Germline V CDR1 and CDR2: MDHEN, SYDVKM. Trimming removed 8 bases at V and 5 bases at J, with 15 bases between. Here the CDR3 reads CASQGGDRTEAFF. The CDR3 DNA is TGTGCCAGCCAGGGAGGAGATCGAACTGAAGCTTTCTTT.

The rearrangement uses TRBV10-3 and TRBJ2-7; D might be TRBD1 (5 bases). Per germline, CDR1 ENHRY and CDR2 SYGVKD. The V gene lost 5 bases and the J gene lost 0 bases, with 8 bases spanning the gap. The CDR3 sequence is 13 residues long. The CDR3 sequence is CAISQGPSYEQYF. DNA for the CDR3: TGTGCCATCAGTCAGGGTCCCTCCTACGAGCAGTACTTC.

This clone showed up just once. The chain uses TRBV6-1 and TRBJ1-3; a weak D match, TRBD1 (5 bases). The CDR3 is 13 amino acids. Germline CDR1 reads MNHNS; CDR2 reads SASEGT. V was shortened by 10 bases and J by 2 bases, with 12 bases between the two germline ends. In DNA, the CDR3 is TGTGCCACCCTTAAGGGGACTGGAAACACCATATATTTT. It specifies CATLKGTGNTIYF.

V and J are TRBV19 and TRBJ1-5; TRBD1 aligns across 9 bases. Germline V lookup: CDR1 LNHDA, CDR2 SQIVND (reference sequence). This CDR3 region has 16 residues. The V gene end was trimmed by 6 bases and the J gene end by 2 bases; junction bases not matched to a gene: 8. DNA for the CDR3: TGTGCCAGTAGGAACACAGGGGGCGCAGGCAATCAGCCCCAGCATTTT. Protein: CASRNTGGAGNQPQHF. Combining the CDR3 with reference TRBV19 and TRBJ1-5 gives the whole variable domain DGGITQSPKYLFRKEGQNVTLSCEQNLNHDAMYWYRQDPGQGLRLIYYSQIVNDFQKGDIAEGYSVSREKKESFPLTVTSAQKNPTAFYLCASRNTGGAGNQPQHFGDGTRLSIL.

V and J are TRBV12-2 and TRBJ2-5; TRBD2 was called by the table and not checked on the DNA. TRBV12-2 is assigned pseudogene status. This CDR3 contains 15 residues. CDR3 bases: TGTGCAAGTCGCCCGAGCGGGGGCCCCCAAGAGACCCAGTACTTC. The encoded protein is CASRPSGGPQETQYF.

The CDR3 bases are TGTGCCAGCAGCCGGGGGGCACTAGCGGGAGACCAGCAGTTCTTC. This encodes CASSRGALAGDQQFF. J is TRBJ2-1 and V is TRBV11-2; 11 bases fit TRBD2. This CDR3 has 15 amino acids. Germline V CDR1 and CDR2: SGHAT, FQNNGV. With 5 bases clipped from V and 11 bases from J, the junction kept 11 bases outside the gene matches.